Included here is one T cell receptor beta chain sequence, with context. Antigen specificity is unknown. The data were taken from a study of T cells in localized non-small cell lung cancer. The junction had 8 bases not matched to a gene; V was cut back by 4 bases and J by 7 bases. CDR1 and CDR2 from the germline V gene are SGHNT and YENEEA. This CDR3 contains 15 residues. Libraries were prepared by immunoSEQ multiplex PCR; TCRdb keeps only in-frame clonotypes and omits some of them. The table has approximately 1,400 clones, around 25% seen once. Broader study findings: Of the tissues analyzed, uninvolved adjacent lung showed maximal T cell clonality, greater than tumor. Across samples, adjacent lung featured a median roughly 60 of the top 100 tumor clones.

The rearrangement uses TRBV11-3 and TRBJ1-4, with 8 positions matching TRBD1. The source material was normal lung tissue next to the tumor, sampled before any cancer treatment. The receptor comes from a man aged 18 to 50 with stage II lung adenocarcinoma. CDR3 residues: CASSSRAGGGEKLFF. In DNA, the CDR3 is TGTGCCAGCAGCTCCCGGGCAGGGGGCGGTGAAAAACTGTTTTTT.